The text below deals with one T cell receptor (beta chain). The sample comes from a study of blood T cell repertoires in COVID-19. Study-wide context: Researchers got acute and convalescent COVID-19 samples from the United States, Italy and Spain. From T cells, B-cell-depleted T cells, or PBMCs came the material, which was cDNA or gDNA.

In the authors' workflow: By means of reference gene primer amplification, nucleated cell counts were estimated. Only in-frame clones appear in the TCRdb table, and some are missing; sequencing was by immunoSEQ multiplex PCR. The DNA gave D and trimming, while V, J and clone size come from that table. Here the sample spans under 75,000 clones, around 87% being singletons. V was cut by 9 bases and J by 2 bases, with 11 bases left in between. This CDR3 is 13 amino acids long. In germline, CDR1 is LNHDA, CDR2 SQIVND (reference sequence). The sequenced sample was peripheral blood. The sequence was obtained from a woman aged 18-29 years with acute or convalescent COVID-19. The rearrangement joins TRBV19 to TRBJ2-1; D is unresolved. CDR3 in amino acids: CASAPGTYNEQFF. The DNA for the CDR3 is TGTGCCAGCGCACCCGGTACCTACAATGAGCAGTTCTTC.